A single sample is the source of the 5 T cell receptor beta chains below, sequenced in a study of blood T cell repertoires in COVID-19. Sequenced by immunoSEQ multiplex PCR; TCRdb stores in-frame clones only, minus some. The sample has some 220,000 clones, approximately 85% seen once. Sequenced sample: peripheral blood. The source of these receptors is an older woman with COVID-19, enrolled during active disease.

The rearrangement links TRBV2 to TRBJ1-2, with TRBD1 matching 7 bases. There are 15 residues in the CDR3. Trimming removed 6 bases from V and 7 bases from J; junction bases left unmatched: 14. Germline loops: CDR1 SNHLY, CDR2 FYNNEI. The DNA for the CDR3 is TGTGCCAGCAGGGTCGAGGGGAAGGGGGCGAGTGGCTACACCTTC. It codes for CASRVEGKGASGYTF.

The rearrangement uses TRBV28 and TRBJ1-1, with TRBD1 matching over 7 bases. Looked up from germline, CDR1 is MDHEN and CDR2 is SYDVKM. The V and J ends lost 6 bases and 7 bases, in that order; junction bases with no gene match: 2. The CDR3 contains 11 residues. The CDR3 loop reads CASRGTVEAFF. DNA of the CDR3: TGTGCCAGCAGGGGGACAGTTGAAGCTTTCTTT.

CDR3 amino acids: CASSHGTEETQYF. CDR3 sequence (DNA): TGCGCCAGCAGCCATGGGACAGAAGAGACCCAGTACTTC. This chain uses TRBV5-1 with TRBJ2-5, with 7 nucleotides matching TRBD1. The CDR3 has 13 residues. The germline gives CDR1 SGHRS, CDR2 YFSETQ. Trimming cost V 4 bases and J 3 bases; bases outside gene matches: 3. Filled out from reference TRBV5-1 and TRBJ2-5, the complete variable domain reads KAGVTQTPRYLIKTRGQQVTLSCSPISGHRSVSWYQQTPGQGLQFLFEYFSETQRNKGNFPGRFSGRQFSNSRSEMNVSTLELGDSALYLCASSHGTEETQYFGPGTRLLVL.

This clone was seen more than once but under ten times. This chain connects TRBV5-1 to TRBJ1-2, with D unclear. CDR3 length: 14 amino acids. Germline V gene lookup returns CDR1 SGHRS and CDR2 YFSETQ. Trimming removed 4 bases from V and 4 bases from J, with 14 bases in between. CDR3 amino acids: CASSPRRESYGYTF. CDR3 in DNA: TGCGCCAGCAGCCCGAGACGGGAATCCTATGGCTACACCTTC.

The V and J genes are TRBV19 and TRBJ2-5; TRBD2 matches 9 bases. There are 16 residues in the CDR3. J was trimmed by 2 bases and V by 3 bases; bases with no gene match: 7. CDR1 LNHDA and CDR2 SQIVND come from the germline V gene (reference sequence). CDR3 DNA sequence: TGTGCCAGTAGTATCGAGACTAGCGGAAAACAAGAGACCCAGTACTTC. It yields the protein CASSIETSGKQETQYF.